What follows is one TCR beta chain and its context. The repertoire was sequenced with immunoSEQ multiplex PCR; TCRdb's copy has only in-frame clones and lacks some. The sample includes over 3,500 clones, around 94% of them seen just once. The data were obtained in a study of chemoradiotherapy in HPV16-positive cancers. Study information: Functional T-cell assays on a couple of HPV16-positive patients' cells defined candidate HPV-specific clones and common TCR motifs.

Repeated repertoire sampling spanned the course of chemoradiotherapy. CDR3 length equals 14 residues. Per the germline V gene, CDR1 is SQVTM and CDR2 is ANQGSEA. With V trimmed by 5 bases and J by 4 bases, 11 bases remained unmatched. The clonotype was recovered from a human donor with HPV-associated anogenital cancer. The genes are TRBV29-1 and TRBJ2-7, with TRBD1 identical over 7 bases. The sequencing here drew on tumor tissue, taken from a patient who underwent chemoradiotherapy. The CDR3 coding sequence is TGCAGCGTTTGCCTCGGGACAGAACCTTACGAGCAGTACTTC. It encodes CSVCLGTEPYEQYF.